The present TCR beta chain was sequenced within a study of CD8+CD57+ T cells in acquired aplastic anemia. Study context: DNA from sorted CD4+ and CD8+ cells averaged roughly 3.2 ug.

Comment on this clonotype: Its antigen is still unknown.

Looked up from germline, CDR1 is SEHNR and CDR2 is FQNEAQ (reference sequence). With 5 bases removed from V and 2 bases from J, the gap between germline ends came to 7 bases. CDR3 length equals 13 residues. The study profiled TCR beta VDJ and CDR3 using genomic DNA as template. Via MiXCR, TCRdb re-called the reads, giving one row per CDR3 protein. The sample yields fewer than 80,000 distinct CDR3 sequences, just over 70% seen once. Study-wide results and limits: With respect to CD8+ Simpson's diversity, patients and controls did not differ significantly.

Patients who underwent sequencing had shown CD8+CD57+ cell expansion by flow cytometry. Blood was sampled before the patients had received any therapy. The gene calls are TRBV7-9 and TRBJ1-5, with D hard to call. The sequence came from a human donor with aplastic anemia. Sequencing was done on a sample of sorted CD4+, CD8+, or CD8+CD57+ T cells (not recorded which) from PBMCs. In nucleotides, the CDR3 is TGTGCCAGCAGCCCGGATGGCAATCAGCCCCAGCATTTT. Protein sequence: CASSPDGNQPQHF.